The sequence of this TCR beta chain was determined in a study of T cells after posttransplantation cyclophosphamide. TCRdb's copy holds only in-frame clones and misses some; the assay was immunoSEQ multiplex PCR. This sample carries approximately 35,000 clones, none of them present only once. This clone was observed many times. Its antigen is undetermined. Broader study findings: TRB overlap between skin or GI tissue T cells and blood was limited. TRB clonality was highly associated with recipient CMV seropositivity and reactivation. Later blood repertoires were often dominated by clones from the donor CD8+ memory compartment.

Per germline, CDR1 SEHNR and CDR2 FQNEAQ (reference sequence). The CDR3 extends over 17 amino acids. With 4 bases clipped from V and 5 bases from J, the junction kept 14 bases outside the gene matches. The related graft donor's blood sample was taken on the day of bone marrow donation. The chain employs TRBV7-9 and TRBJ1-1; TRBD1 aligns across 9 bases. The specimen was PBMCs. This TCR was recovered from a girl under 18 in good health, CMV-negative, and a related stem cell transplant donor. As DNA, the CDR3 is TGTGCCAGCAGCTCTCATAAACGCCGGGACAGGGAGACTGAAGCTTTCTTT. It is translated as CASSSHKRRDRETEAFF.